One and the same sample provided the 27 T cell receptor beta chains below, sequenced in a study of CD8+ T cells in alopecia areata. Extracted from the samples, RNA was reverse transcribed into cDNA to serve as the sequencing template. Data came from immunoSEQ multiplex PCR; TCRdb stores just in-frame clones and leaves some out. The repertoire holds about 110,000 clones, with roughly 55% as singletons. The sample was NKG2D-low CD8+ T cells sorted from blood. These receptors were obtained from a human donor with alopecia areata.

This clone was observed once. The gene calls are TRBV5-1 and TRBJ1-1; 7 nucleotides agree with TRBD1. Germline loops: CDR1 SGHRS, CDR2 YFSETQ. V lost 2 bases to trimming and J lost 4 bases; unmatched junction nucleotides: 11. CDR3 length: 16 amino acids. The CDR3 reads CASSLLGGQEVTEAFF. CDR3 coding DNA: TGCGCCAGCAGCTTACTGGGAGGACAGGAGGTCACTGAAGCTTTCTTT.

This clone was detected only a few times. This rearrangement joins TRBV7-9 to TRBJ2-5, with D possibly TRBD1 on 5 matching bases. The ends were cut back, 5 bases at V and 5 bases at J, with 15 bases in the middle. Per the germline V gene, CDR1 is SEHNR and CDR2 is FQNEAQ (reference sequence). This CDR3 comprises 14 residues. DNA of the CDR3: TGTGCCAGCAGCACTCGGTCAGGGCAGGAGACCCAGTACTTC. It codes for CASSTRSGQETQYF.

V is TRBV28 and J is TRBJ1-5, with D perhaps matching TRBD1 (6 bases). Trimming took off 6 bases at V and 6 bases at J, with 15 bases between the two ends. Germline values: CDR1 MDHEN, CDR2 SYDVKM. The CDR3 loop spans 14 amino acids. Here the CDR3 DNA reads TGTGCCAGCAGAACCACAGGGCCCCGTCAGCCCCAGCATTTT. Amino acid sequence: CASRTTGPRQPQHF.

The chain links TRBV30 to TRBJ2-7; 7 bases fit TRBD2. The CDR3 has 14 amino acids. V was clipped by 4 bases and J by 2 bases; unmatched bases: 8. Germline-derived CDR1 and CDR2 are GTSNPN and SVGIG (reference sequence). CDR3 nucleotides: TGTGCCTGGACCGGGAGGAATAATCCCTACGAGCAGTACTTC. Its protein is CAWTGRNNPYEQYF.

This sequence joins TRBV7-3 and TRBJ2-1; either TRBD1 or TRBD2 may fit D (7 bases each). The CDR3 consists of 18 residues. Germline-derived CDR1 and CDR2 are SGHTA and FQGTGA. V lost 5 bases to trimming and J lost 9 bases, with 29 bases between them. As DNA, the CDR3 is TGTGCCAGCAGCCCGTCTCTGGCGGGTACCCCAGGGGGGGGTGAGCAGTTCTTC. This encodes CASSPSLAGTPGGGEQFF.

This chain joins TRBV27 and TRBJ2-3; D call uncertain. The ends were cut back, 7 bases at V and 2 bases at J, with 10 bases in the middle. Looked up from germline, CDR1 is MNHEY and CDR2 is SMNVEV (reference sequence). The CDR3 spans 13 residues. The CDR3 protein is CASTYRDTDTQYF. The CDR3 DNA reads TGTGCCAGCACCTACCGAGACACAGATACGCAGTATTTT.

A few counts support this clone. The V and J genes are TRBV2 and TRBJ2-2; D might be TRBD1 or TRBD2, each matching 6 bases. This CDR3 has 13 amino acids. Per germline, CDR1 SNHLY and CDR2 FYNNEI. V was cut by 9 bases and J by 3 bases, with 11 bases left in between. This CDR3 reads CARKGGDTGELFF. In nucleotides, the CDR3 is TGTGCCAGAAAGGGGGGCGACACCGGGGAGCTGTTTTTT.

The chain couples TRBV5-4 to TRBJ2-6, with D unclear. The CDR3 runs to 14 residues. Trimming removed 3 bases at V and 4 bases at J, with 8 bases between. The germline gives CDR1 SGHNT, CDR2 YYREEE (reference sequence). In nucleotides, the CDR3 is TGTGCCAGCAGCTCGGTGGGAGGGGCCAACGTCCTGACTTTC. This codes for CASSSVGGANVLTF.

The chain employs TRBV11-2 and TRBJ2-3; 7 bases are shared with TRBD2. The CDR3 has 16 residues. Germline V gene data show CDR1 as SGHAT and CDR2 as FQNNGV. The junction had 14 bases not matched to a gene; V was cut back by 6 bases and J by 5 bases. The CDR3 nucleotides are TGTGCCAGCAGTCTACAGACTAGCCGTGTCCAAGATACGCAGTATTTT. Translated: CASSLQTSRVQDTQYF.

The chain joins TRBV2 to TRBJ1-5; the D is unclear. The V end lost 5 bases, the J end lost 2 bases, and 19 bases lay between the germline ends. In germline, CDR1 is SNHLY, CDR2 FYNNEI. The CDR3 length is 17 residues. The CDR3 loop reads CASSPRTGIIGNQPQHF. Here the CDR3 DNA reads TGTGCCAGCAGTCCCCGGACGGGGATTATAGGCAATCAGCCCCAGCATTTT. The full variable domain, with the rest looked up from reference TRBV2 and TRBJ1-5, is EPEVTQTPSHQVTQMGQEVILRCVPISNHLYFYWYRQILGQKVEFLVSFYNNEISEKSEIFDDQFSVERPDGSNFTLKIRSTKLEDSAMYFCASSPRTGIIGNQPQHFGDGTRLSIL.

V and J are TRBV28 and TRBJ2-7; maybe TRBD2 (7 bases). CDR1 is MDHEN, CDR2 SYDVKM, per germline. V lost 6 bases and J lost 7, with 22 bases in between. This CDR3 contains 15 residues. DNA of the CDR3: TGTGCCAGCAGGGCCGAGCTGGGGGGGGCGTGGGAGCAGTACTTC. Translated: CASRAELGGAWEQYF.

This sequence joins TRBV19 and TRBJ2-7, with 12 bases identical to TRBD2. The CDR3 length is 20 residues. Germline CDR1 reads LNHDA; CDR2 reads SQIVND (reference sequence). Trimming cost V 4 bases and J 4 bases; bases outside gene matches: 20. The CDR3 here is CASSTRDSGTSGSVPYEQYF. The DNA for the CDR3 is TGTGCCAGTAGTACCCGGGACAGCGGGACTAGCGGGTCCGTACCGTACGAGCAGTACTTC.

This sequence joins TRBV4-1 and TRBJ1-1; D perhaps matches TRBD1 (5 bases). The V gene lost 0 bases and the J gene lost 4 bases, with 6 bases spanning the gap. From germline, CDR1 is MGHRA and CDR2 YSYEKL. The CDR3 spans 13 residues. Written as DNA, the CDR3 is TGCGCCAGCAGCCAAGAGAGGGGCACTGAAGCTTTCTTT. Translating gives CASSQERGTEAFF.

The gene calls are TRBV7-9 and TRBJ2-5, with D unclear. The CDR3 sequence is 14 residues long. The V end was cut by 2 bases, the J end by 2 bases, with 9 bases between. Germline CDR1 SEHNR, CDR2 FQNEAQ (reference sequence). CDR3 loop: CASSLRPRQETQYF. Here the CDR3 DNA reads TGTGCCAGCAGCTTACGTCCTCGACAAGAGACCCAGTACTTC.

V gene TRBV9 combines with J gene TRBJ2-1; 8 nucleotides align to TRBD1. After removal of 0 bases from V and 4 bases from J, the junction contained 9 bases not matched to a gene. Germline V gene sequence: CDR1 SGDLS, CDR2 YYNGEE. CDR3 length: 17 amino acids. CDR3 nucleotides: TGTGCCAGCAGCGTAGAGCTTGGGACAGGAAATTACAATGAGCAGTTCTTC. Residues: CASSVELGTGNYNEQFF.

The chain couples TRBV9 to TRBJ1-1; 7 bases align to TRBD1. V was pared by 4 bases and J by 6 bases, with 12 bases of the junction left unmatched. The CDR3 has 15 residues. Germline V gene sequence: CDR1 SGDLS, CDR2 YYNGEE. The CDR3 loop is CASSTGTAQGAEAFF. The CDR3, as DNA: TGTGCCAGCAGCACTGGGACAGCCCAGGGCGCTGAAGCTTTCTTT.

The chain links TRBV5-1 to TRBJ1-2; D possibly corresponds to TRBD1 (5 bases). The V gene's germline CDR1 is SGHRS and CDR2 YFSETQ. V lost 4 bases, J lost 5 bases, and 18 bases lay in between. The CDR3 extends over 15 amino acids. Here the CDR3 DNA reads TGCGCCAGCAGCGTTTACACCCAGGGCGGATATGGCTACACCTTC. This gives the protein CASSVYTQGGYGYTF. Complete variable domain (other parts from reference TRBV5-1 and TRBJ1-2): KAGVTQTPRYLIKTRGQQVTLSCSPISGHRSVSWYQQTPGQGLQFLFEYFSETQRNKGNFPGRFSGRQFSNSRSEMNVSTLELGDSALYLCASSVYTQGGYGYTFGSGTRLTVV.

The chain uses TRBV2 and TRBJ1-1; no reliable D call. The CDR3 runs 14 residues. The germline CDR1 and CDR2 sequences are SNHLY and FYNNEI. Trimming left V 2 bases short and J 7 bases short, with 14 bases between. Written as DNA, the CDR3 is TGTGCCAGCAGTGAATCTGGGCTCGTCGGTGAAGCTTTCTTT. It specifies CASSESGLVGEAFF.

J is TRBJ2-1 and V is TRBV7-8; D may match TRBD1 or TRBD2 (6 bases each). Germline assignment: CDR1 SGHVS and CDR2 FQNEAQ. CDR3 length equals 14 residues. Trimming pared 1 base from V and 12 bases from J, leaving 16 bases between. CDR3 sequence: CASSLEGGGVWQFF. CDR3 DNA: TGTGCCAGCAGCTTAGAGGGGGGAGGAGTATGGCAGTTCTTC.

The rearrangement uses TRBV19 and TRBJ1-1, with D hard to call. The V and J ends lost 2 bases and 0 bases respectively, with 7 bases between them. Germline V gene data show CDR1 as LNHDA and CDR2 as SQIVND (reference sequence). The CDR3 spans 14 residues. CDR3 residues: CASSITSLNTEAFF. CDR3 in DNA: TGTGCCAGTAGTATAACGAGCTTGAACACTGAAGCTTTCTTT. Using reference TRBV19 and TRBJ1-1 for the parts outside the CDR3, the full variable domain is DGGITQSPKYLFRKEGQNVTLSCEQNLNHDAMYWYRQDPGQGLRLIYYSQIVNDFQKGDIAEGYSVSREKKESFPLTVTSAQKNPTAFYLCASSITSLNTEAFFGQGTRLTVV.

Concerning this clone: The sample contains more than one DNA sequence encoding this CDR3. The V call is TRBV27, the J call TRBJ2-7; D gene ambiguous. The V end lost 3 bases, the J end lost 4 bases, and 7 bases lay between the germline ends. The CDR3 covers 12 residues. The germline gives CDR1 MNHEY, CDR2 SMNVEV (reference sequence). Here the CDR3 reads CASSLSGYEQYF. The CDR3 bases are TGTGCCAGCAGTTTGTCCGGGTACGAGCAGTACTTC.

The CDR3 DNA sequence: TGCAGCGTTGAAGATAGGGGAGTCGAAGCTTTCTTT. It codes for CSVEDRGVEAFF. This sequence joins TRBV29-1 and TRBJ1-1; a weak D match, TRBD1 (5 bases). Trimming pared 0 bases from V and 8 bases from J, leaving 10 bases between. Looked up from germline, CDR1 is SQVTM and CDR2 is ANQGSEA. The CDR3 runs 12 residues.

V is TRBV6-6 and J is TRBJ2-1; tentatively, D is TRBD1 or TRBD2 (6 bases each). With 5 bases removed from V and 7 bases from J, the gap between germline ends came to 9 bases. CDR3 length: 12 residues. Looked up from germline, CDR1 is MNHNY and CDR2 is SVGAGI (reference sequence). CDR3 bases: TGTGCCAGCAGTGGAGGGGGTAATGAGCAGTTCTTC. Its translation is CASSGGGNEQFF.

The genes are TRBV7-6 and TRBJ2-1, with 7 bases identical to TRBD1. Germline V lookup: CDR1 SGHVS, CDR2 FNYEAQ. The V gene end was trimmed by 4 bases and the J gene end by 9 bases; junction bases not matched to a gene: 3. The CDR3 runs 12 residues. CDR3 in DNA: TGTGCCAGCAGCTCGACAGGGTCTGAGCAGTTCTTC. Residues: CASSSTGSEQFF.

CDR3 protein: CASSPATSAVSQETQYF. In DNA, the CDR3 is TGTGCCAGCTCACCTGCTACTAGCGCAGTCTCCCAAGAGACCCAGTACTTC. V gene TRBV18 combines with J gene TRBJ2-5; 7 positions agree with TRBD2. The CDR3 covers 17 residues. Germline V CDR1 and CDR2: KGHSH, LQKENI. Trimming took 3 bases from V and 1 from J; bases not matched to a gene: 11.

The genes are TRBV5-1 and TRBJ1-4; D might be TRBD1 (5 bases). V was trimmed by 5 bases and J by 5 bases, leaving 10 bases between them. The CDR3 runs to 13 residues. CDR1 SGHRS and CDR2 YFSETQ come from the germline V gene. CDR3 sequence reads: CASRWRGNEKLFF. The DNA of the CDR3 is TGCGCCAGCAGATGGAGGGGAAATGAAAAACTGTTTTTT.

This chain connects TRBV25-1 to TRBJ2-1, with D perhaps assigned TRBD1 or TRBD2 (5 bases each). The CDR3 length is 15 residues. Germline V gene lookup returns CDR1 MGHDK and CDR2 SYGVNS. Trimming pared 8 bases from V and 0 bases from J, leaving 14 bases between. The CDR3: CASGGGAGSYNEQFF. The CDR3 bases are TGTGCCAGCGGTGGGGGAGCTGGCTCCTACAATGAGCAGTTCTTC. Full variable domain (rest looked up from reference TRBV25-1 and TRBJ2-1): EADIYQTPRYLVIGTGKKITLECSQTMGHDKMYWYQQDPGMELHLIHYSYGVNSTEKGDLSSESTVSRIRTEHFPLTLESARPSHTSQYLCASGGGAGSYNEQFFGPGTRLTVL.